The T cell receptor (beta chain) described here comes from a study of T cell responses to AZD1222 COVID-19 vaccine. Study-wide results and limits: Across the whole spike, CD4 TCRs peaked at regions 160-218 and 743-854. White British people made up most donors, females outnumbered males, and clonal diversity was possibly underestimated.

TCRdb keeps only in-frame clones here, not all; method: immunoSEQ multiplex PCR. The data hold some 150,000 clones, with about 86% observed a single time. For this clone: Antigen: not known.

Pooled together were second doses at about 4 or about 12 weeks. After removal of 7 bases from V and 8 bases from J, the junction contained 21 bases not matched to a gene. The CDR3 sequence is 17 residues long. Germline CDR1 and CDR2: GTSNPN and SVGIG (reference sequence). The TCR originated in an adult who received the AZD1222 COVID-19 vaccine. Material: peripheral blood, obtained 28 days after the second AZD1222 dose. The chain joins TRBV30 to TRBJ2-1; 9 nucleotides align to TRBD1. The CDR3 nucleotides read TGTGCCTCCGTAGGGACAGGGATTAGCGGACAGTGGGATGAGCAGTTCTTC. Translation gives CASVGTGISGQWDEQFF.